The clone carrying this TCR beta chain was seen a few times. The sample originates from a study of cytomegalovirus exposure and HLA in healthy donors. Trimming at V came to 2 bases and at J to 3 bases, leaving 9 bases not matched to a gene. This CDR3 comprises 16 residues. The germline V gene encodes CDR1 SGHVS and CDR2 FQNEAQ. 60 Vbeta and 13 Jbeta primers were used in PCR. Assay: immunoSEQ multiplex PCR; the TCRdb copy retains only in-frame clones and omits some. The sample carries 98,000 or so clones, 10% recorded once. The source material was PBMCs. The origin of this receptor is a man aged 40-55 years in good health and CMV-seropositive. The chain couples TRBV7-8 to TRBJ2-7, with TRBD2 matching over 8 bases. The CDR3 bases are TGTGCCAGCAGCTTATGGGCCGGGACTAGATACTACGAGCAGTACTTC. It is translated as CASSLWAGTRYYEQYF.